This is a list of T cell receptor beta chains from one sample in a study of cytomegalovirus exposure and HLA in healthy donors. Produced via immunoSEQ multiplex PCR; TCRdb's table is partial and in-frame only. The data show approximately 110,000 clones, 15% seen once. Material for sequencing was PBMCs. The source of these receptors is a woman between 18 and 29 years old in good health and CMV-seronegative. The conserved cysteine and the conserved F or W are not part of the CDR3 here. Each record gives: J gene, V gene, CDR3 protein.

>TRBJ1-6|TRBV18
ASSSVTGLNSPLH
>TRBJ1-5|TRBV30
AWSGGHFNQPQH
>TRBJ2-3|TRBV2
ASQDRENTDTQY
>TRBJ2-1|TRBV30
AWESFYNEQF
>TRBJ2-1|TRBV7-2
ASSPNRGDEQF
>TRBJ1-5|TRBV18
ASSPDRVGDQPQH
>TRBJ1-2|TRBV7-2
ASSLTGLYGYT
>TRBJ1-3|TRBV7-9
ASSLVRDFGGNTIY
>TRBJ2-5|TRBV28
ASSGYGTGIGPSQETQY
>TRBJ1-5|TRBV19
ASTLMGASNQPQH
>TRBJ2-1|TRBV4-2
ASSQGLWSSYNEQF
>TRBJ2-7|TRBV6-5
ASSYSGQGVGEQY
>TRBJ1-5|TRBV28
ASSQDRGNQPQH
>TRBJ1-1|TRBV4-1
ASSQEWTGGGQAF
>TRBJ2-7|TRBV7-9
ASSFPGQGIYEQY
>TRBJ2-2|TRBV27
ASRLNTGELF
>TRBJ1-5|TRBV9
ASSPPFDSNNQPQH
>TRBJ1-3|TRBV30
AWSFGQLSGNTIY
>TRBJ1-4|TRBV7-6
ASSPSPRQGYEKLF
>TRBJ2-7|TRBV2
ASGSVEQY
>TRBJ2-2|TRBV19
ASIGTSGDTGELF
>TRBJ1-5|TRBV28
ASWALNMVQH
>TRBJ2-5|TRBV2
ASRPISGGETQY
>TRBJ2-7|TRBV6-5
ASSSQDYEQY
>TRBJ1-4|TRBV9
ASSVEGASWEKLF
>TRBJ2-2|TRBV19
ASSPRTSGTGELF
>TRBJ2-4|TRBV10-1
ASSESGGGPKNIQY
>TRBJ2-3|TRBV7-8
ASSPVAVSTDTQY
>TRBJ2-1|TRBV7-3
ASSLFNSGYNEQF